This T cell receptor beta chain was recorded in a study of OX40 agonist ivuxolimab in advanced cancers. As for the study in general: An agonistic anti-OX40 (CD134) antibody, ivuxolimab, was used to treat the patients. Patients assigned to dose escalation were diagnosed with hepatocellular carcinoma, melanoma, renal cell or head and neck cancer. In three patients, partial responses were observed, one with hepatocellular carcinoma and two with cutaneous melanoma.

This table comes from immunoSEQ multiplex PCR, and its TCRdb copy is limited to in-frame clones, with some not included. The data hold some 81,000 clones, with 80% to 90% observed a single time. This CDR3 spans 15 amino acids. J lost 6 bases, V lost 0 bases, and 8 bases had no gene match. Germline assignment: CDR1 GTSNPN and CDR2 SVGIG (reference sequence). It was autoimmune disease history or systemic immunosuppression that excluded patients. This chain links TRBV30 with TRBJ1-5; 7 bases map to TRBD1. This sequence originates from an adult with an advanced solid tumor such as melanoma, head and neck, liver or kidney cancer. The material was CD4+ or CD8+ T cells sorted from blood, obtained in a trial of the OX40 agonist ivuxolimab. CDR3 loop: CAWSVSTGKGQPQHF. CDR3 bases: TGTGCCTGGAGTGTTTCGACAGGGAAGGGTCAGCCCCAGCATTTT.